These 8 T cell receptor beta chains were all obtained from the same sample, sequenced in a study of human versus mouse CDR3 diversity and MHC coevolution. Data came from immunoSEQ multiplex PCR; TCRdb stores just in-frame clones and leaves some out. The sample records just under 60,000 clones, roughly 94% being singletons. Sequencing was carried out using naive CD4+ T cells from blood. The sample's subset: CD45RO-negative CD62L-positive naive CD4 T cells. The receptor source for this set is a person between 55 and 70 years old in good health.

There are a few counts of this clone. The chain employs TRBV19 and TRBJ1-4; TRBD1 aligns across 9 bases. This CDR3 spans 13 amino acids. The V gene end was trimmed by 6 bases and the J gene end by 6 bases; junction bases not matched to a gene: 2. Germline-derived CDR1 and CDR2 are LNHDA and SQIVND (reference sequence). CDR3 residues: CASRGTGYEKLFF. The CDR3 DNA reads TGTGCCAGTAGAGGGACAGGGTATGAAAAACTGTTTTTT.

This clone was seen a single time. This chain joins TRBV23-1 and TRBJ2-7; TRBD1 is a possible D gene (5 bases). TRBV23-1 is an open reading frame whose function is uncertain. V lost 1 base to trimming and J lost 6 bases, with 10 bases between them. The CDR3 covers 13 residues. DNA of the CDR3: TGCGCCAGCAGTCAATTACACAGGTTCGAGCAGTACTTC. It yields the protein CASSQLHRFEQYF.

The chain is built from TRBV5-1 and TRBJ1-3; TRBD1 matches 7 bases. J lost 1 base, V lost 4 bases, and 11 bases had no gene match. This CDR3 contains 17 residues. In germline, CDR1 is SGHRS, CDR2 YFSETQ. CDR3 in amino acids: CASSLMGQRASGNTIYF. The CDR3 region has the DNA TGCGCCAGCAGCCTAATGGGACAGCGAGCTTCTGGAAACACCATATATTTT. The complete variable domain, with remaining parts taken from reference TRBV5-1 and TRBJ1-3, reads KAGVTQTPRYLIKTRGQQVTLSCSPISGHRSVSWYQQTPGQGLQFLFEYFSETQRNKGNFPGRFSGRQFSNSRSEMNVSTLELGDSALYLCASSLMGQRASGNTIYFGEGSWLTVV.

The chain is built from TRBV5-4 and TRBJ2-1; 9 positions match TRBD1. V was pared by 3 bases and J by 7 bases, with 8 bases of the junction left unmatched. Germline lookup yields CDR1 SGHNT and CDR2 YYREEE (reference sequence). This CDR3 contains 15 residues. The CDR3 loop is CASSWGDRGANEQFF. Written as DNA, the CDR3 is TGTGCCAGCAGCTGGGGAGACAGGGGGGCTAATGAGCAGTTCTTC. Based on the CDR3 plus reference TRBV5-4 and TRBJ2-1, the full variable domain is ETGVTQSPTHLIKTRGQQVTLRCSSQSGHNTVSWYQQALGQGPQFIFQYYREEENGRGNFPPRFSGLQFPNYSSELNVNALELDDSALYLCASSWGDRGANEQFFGPGTRLTVL.

Comment on this clone: Mismatch with germline at one junction end may stem from a read error. DNA of the CDR3: TGTGCCAGCAGTGAAAGGACACCCTACGATGAGCAGTTCTTC. This gives the protein CASSERTPYDEQFF. The V gene is TRBV2, the J gene TRBJ2-1, with D tentatively TRBD1 (5 bases). Germline assignment: CDR1 SNHLY and CDR2 FYNNEI. The CDR3 has 14 residues.

A few counts support this clone. V is TRBV2 and J is TRBJ2-3, with D perhaps TRBD2 (6 bases). The V and J ends lost 7 bases and 3 bases respectively, with 14 bases between them. CDR1 and CDR2 (germline): SNHLY, FYNNEI. The CDR3 extends over 14 amino acids. The chain's CDR3 is CASKGRDATDTQYF. In DNA, the CDR3 is TGTGCCAGCAAGGGGCGGGACGCAACAGATACGCAGTATTTT.

The count of this clone is one. The V gene is TRBV6-1, the J gene TRBJ1-6, with D perhaps TRBD1 (5 bases). CDR1 MNHNS and CDR2 SASEGT come from the germline V gene. The CDR3 is 14 residues long. V was pared by 4 bases and J by 7 bases, with 11 bases between. The CDR3 is CASSARAWNSPLHF. The CDR3 DNA follows: TGTGCCAGCAGTGCCAGGGCCTGGAATTCACCCCTCCACTTT.

The gene calls are TRBV7-6 and TRBJ1-2; tentatively, D is TRBD1 (5 bases). The CDR3 has 14 amino acids. The germline V gene has CDR1 SGHVS and CDR2 FNYEAQ. V lost 5 bases and J lost 1, with 11 bases in between. The CDR3 here is CASSPSTDNYGYTF. The CDR3 bases are TGTGCCAGCAGCCCGTCGACAGATAACTATGGCTACACCTTC. Variable domain in full (rest from reference TRBV7-6 and TRBJ1-2): GAGVSQSPRYKVTKRGQDVALRCDPISGHVSLYWYRQALGQGPEFLTYFNYEAQQDKSGLPNDRFSAERPEGSISTLTIQRTEQRDSAMYRCASSPSTDNYGYTFGSGTRLTVV.